Described below is a single TCR beta chain sequence and its context. There is no known antigen for this receptor. No base qualities exist here, and no much larger clone lies one base off it. The data belong to a study of shared clonotypes between healthy human individuals (dated by TCRdb to 2019 to 2021). In terms of the full investigation: Three men and a couple of women, aged 18 to 49 years, made up the cohort. Different laboratories and diverse techniques were used to prepare libraries and sequence TCR repertoires, to increase sequencing depth and limit assay-specific biases. Between about 0.8 and 9.5 billion PBMCs per donor were obtained by leukapheresis. For each donor, CD4 naive and CD4 memory were each run on three plates, CD8 naive on two plates, and CD8 memory on one plate. The study deeply sequenced blood TCR repertoires of several healthy adults to estimate repertoire size and the extent of clonotype sharing between individuals.

The donors were healthy, HIV-negative adults with no recently reported acute infections or vaccinations. Every donor was a Caucasian adult living in Nashville, Tennessee, USA. CD4+ T cells were enriched by magnetic negative selection; naive cells were then positively selected on CD45RA, and the negative fraction formed the memory subset. Blood was obtained by leukapheresis, after which PBMCs were separated by Ficoll-Histopaque density gradient centrifugation and cryopreserved in liquid nitrogen vapor phase. Purity and quantity of every magnetically sorted T cell population were checked by analytical flow cytometry. From each sorted fraction, genomic DNA was isolated and quantified by UV absorbance on a Nanodrop 2000c. TCR CDR3 regions were amplified from genomic DNA by multiplex PCR using the deep immunoSEQ assay. Extracted genomic DNA from each cell subset was distributed evenly across all wells of several immunoSEQ 96-well plates, and each plate was treated as a replicate. For sorted subsets, around 200 ng genomic DNA, equal to tens of thousands of T cell genomes, was loaded into each replicate PCR. The purified libraries were quantified using a Qubit 3.0 fluorometer, sized with a Bioanalyzer 2100, and then quantified again using the KAPA Library Quantification kit. Every immunoSEQ 96-well plate was sequenced on a separate single-read 150-cycle Illumina NextSeq 550 flow cell. The authors processed their data as follows. Because only junctional sequences without quality scores were contained in the immunoSEQ output, filtering matching that applied to full-length reads could not be performed. To assign V/J genes and CDR3, sequences were annotated using PyIR, a Python wrapper for IgBLAST v1.9, with IMGT germline references. Reads with weak V/J assignments (E-value above 1e-6), missing CDR3, stop codons, out-of-frame junctions, or ambiguous translated residues were removed. V3J clonotypes were defined as sequences sharing an identical inferred V gene, J gene, and CDR3 amino acid sequence. Percentage overlap between repertoires was calculated by dividing the number of shared unique clonotypes by the size of the smaller repertoire. Repertoire richness was assessed with RTK rarefaction, the Chao1 estimator, and Recon v2.1 estimates of unobserved clonotypes. For all TCRbeta clonotypes obtained by the gDNA method from a few donors, generation probabilities were computed with OLGA. Sourced from immuneACCESS, this table was stored by TCRdb with only in-frame sequences that have V and J called. A share of the clones is absent; for the studies checked, an unresolved V gene accounts for under half, and the remainder has no known explanation. V, J and clone size were drawn from that table, and D and trimming were deduced from the DNA. The sample table records millions of clones; 85% to 95% of these occur just once. The top ten clonotypes cover 0.1% to 0.15% of the sample.

Summary of the overall study and its limitations: When a handful of donors were compared, the shared fraction of clonotypes was about 5.2% for naive CD4, about 4% for naive CD8, 2.3% for memory CD4, and under 0.5% for memory CD8. Compared with non-shared clonotypes, the clonotypes found in all four sorted-subset donors had higher generation probabilities. Based on pairwise subsampling, the degree of clonotype sharing among donors was expected to be affected by sequencing depth. Only blood was sampled, and tissue TCR repertoires likely differ from those in blood. Naive subsets generally had larger estimated clonotype richness than memory subsets. Even with the large sequencing depth, rarefaction of the sorted-subset datasets indicated that sequencing was incomplete. Because the study included a small number of donors, the genetic and exposure-history diversity represented was limited.

The CDR3 holds 15 amino acids from the cysteine to the phenylalanine. Only CDR3 DNA remains: 45 bases, in frame from the first base. The junction shows trimming of 0 bases on V and 1 base on J, and the gene matches do not reach 3 bases of it. From a lookup of the germline V gene, CDR1 and CDR2 are SGHTA and FQGNSA. This TCR was sampled from a man younger than 30 in good health. The sample was naive CD4+ T cells sorted from blood. This sample's cell subset or site label indicates: CD45RA+ positively selected. Recombination joined TRBV7-2 with TRBJ2-7, with 7 bases matching TRBD2. The CDR3 amino acid sequence is: CASSLAWGGSYEQYF. The nucleotide sequence is given as TGTGCCAGCAGCTTAGCGTGGGGGGGATCCTACGAGCAGTACTTC.